This TCR beta chain was obtained from a study of metastatic and nonmetastatic thyroid tumors. Background on the study: The study looked at repertoires side by side in blood and in tumor or nodule tissue from malignant and benign thyroid patients.

As to this clone: No antigen is known for it.

Via MiXCR, TCRdb re-called the PCR reads. The table lists around 29,000 clones, roughly 23% of them singletons. Study-wide results and caveats: Patients with malignant thyroid tumors reportedly had significantly higher TCR beta diversity than those with benign nodules, in blood and tumor.

The CDR3 sequence is 17 residues long. V was pared by 4 bases and J by 8 bases, with 16 bases of the junction left unmatched. Germline assignment: CDR1 SQVTM and CDR2 ANQGSEA. Thyroid surgery was performed in patients who had received no treatment beforehand. The gene calls are TRBV29-1 and TRBJ2-1; 11 bases match TRBD2. Sequencing was carried out using blood. This clonotype was obtained from a female donor with papillary thyroid cancer or a benign thyroid nodule (not recorded which). Some clones in this sample may be carry-over from other donors' samples. Here the CDR3 reads CSVGVLGTSGRVDEQFF. Here the CDR3 DNA reads TGCAGCGTTGGAGTCCTCGGTACTAGCGGGAGAGTCGATGAGCAGTTCTTC.